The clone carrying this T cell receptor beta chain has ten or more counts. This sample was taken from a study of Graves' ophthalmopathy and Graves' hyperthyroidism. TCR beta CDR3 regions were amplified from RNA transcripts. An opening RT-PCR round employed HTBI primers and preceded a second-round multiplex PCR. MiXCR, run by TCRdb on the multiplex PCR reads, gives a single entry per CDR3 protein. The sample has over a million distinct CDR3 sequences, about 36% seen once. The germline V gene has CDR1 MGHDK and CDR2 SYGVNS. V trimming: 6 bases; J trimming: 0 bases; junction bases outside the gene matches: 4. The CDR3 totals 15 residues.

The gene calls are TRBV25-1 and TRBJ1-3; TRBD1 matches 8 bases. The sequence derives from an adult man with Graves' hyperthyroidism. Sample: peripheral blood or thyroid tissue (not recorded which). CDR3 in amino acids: CASREDRGSGNTIYF. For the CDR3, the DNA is TGTGCCAGCAGGGAAGACAGGGGCTCTGGAAACACCATATATTTT.